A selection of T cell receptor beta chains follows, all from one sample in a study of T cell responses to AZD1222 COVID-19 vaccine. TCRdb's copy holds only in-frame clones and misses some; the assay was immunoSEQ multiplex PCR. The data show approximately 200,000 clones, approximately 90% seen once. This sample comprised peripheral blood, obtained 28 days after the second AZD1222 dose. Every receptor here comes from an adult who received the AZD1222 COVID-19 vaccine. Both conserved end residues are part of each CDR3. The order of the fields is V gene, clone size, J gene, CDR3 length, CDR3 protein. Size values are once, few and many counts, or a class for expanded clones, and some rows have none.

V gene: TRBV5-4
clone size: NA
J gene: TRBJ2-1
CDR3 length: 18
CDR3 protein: CASSFGGASGSTRNEQFF

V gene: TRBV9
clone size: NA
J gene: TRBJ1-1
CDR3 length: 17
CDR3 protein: CASSVGGNWGRDTEAFF

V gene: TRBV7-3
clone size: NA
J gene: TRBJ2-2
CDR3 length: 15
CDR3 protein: CASSLTGGDTGELFF

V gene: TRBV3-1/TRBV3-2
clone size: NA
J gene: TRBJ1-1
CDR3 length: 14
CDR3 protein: CASSQGQGGTEAFF

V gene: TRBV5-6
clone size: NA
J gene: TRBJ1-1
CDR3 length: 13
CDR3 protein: CASSVTGGLEAFF

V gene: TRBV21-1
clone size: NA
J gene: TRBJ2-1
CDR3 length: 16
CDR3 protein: CASTPGGERSYNEQFF

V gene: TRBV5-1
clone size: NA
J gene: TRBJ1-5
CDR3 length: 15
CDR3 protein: CASSPGTGLNQPQHF

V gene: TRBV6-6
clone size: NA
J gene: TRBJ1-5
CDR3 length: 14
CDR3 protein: CASSYSEDRTPQHF

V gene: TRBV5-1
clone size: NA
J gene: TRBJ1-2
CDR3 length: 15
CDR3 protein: CASSTEPGFGTGYTF

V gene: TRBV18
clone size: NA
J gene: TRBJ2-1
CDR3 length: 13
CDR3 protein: CASSPNLDNEQFF

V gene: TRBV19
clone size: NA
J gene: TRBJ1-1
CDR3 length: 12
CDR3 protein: CASSVLNTEAFF

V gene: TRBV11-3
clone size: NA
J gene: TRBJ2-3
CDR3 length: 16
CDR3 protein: CASSLADWWDTDTQYF

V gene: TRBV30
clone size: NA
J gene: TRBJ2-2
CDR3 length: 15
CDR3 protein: CAWVYGGAHTGELFF

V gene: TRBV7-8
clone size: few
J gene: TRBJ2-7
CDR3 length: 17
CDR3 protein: CASSLAGVPGGLYEQYF

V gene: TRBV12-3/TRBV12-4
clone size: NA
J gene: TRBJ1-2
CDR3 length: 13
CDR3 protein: CASSLGSNYGYTF

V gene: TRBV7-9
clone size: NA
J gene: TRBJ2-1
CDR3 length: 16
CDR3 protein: CASTKERAGWYDEQFF

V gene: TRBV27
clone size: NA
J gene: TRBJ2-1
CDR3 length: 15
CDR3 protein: CASSLYPTGEGEQFF

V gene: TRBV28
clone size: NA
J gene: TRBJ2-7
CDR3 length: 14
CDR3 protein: CASSSPGGPGEQYF

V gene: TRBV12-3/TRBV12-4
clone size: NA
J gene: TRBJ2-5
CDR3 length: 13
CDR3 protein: CASTLSGEETQYF

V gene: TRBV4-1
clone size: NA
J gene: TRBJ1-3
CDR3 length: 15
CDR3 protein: CASSQEGTAANTIYF

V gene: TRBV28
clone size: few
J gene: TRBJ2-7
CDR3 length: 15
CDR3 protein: CASRGDSFRDPGQYF

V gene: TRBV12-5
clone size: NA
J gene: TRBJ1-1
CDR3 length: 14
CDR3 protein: CASGLGQGGTEAFF

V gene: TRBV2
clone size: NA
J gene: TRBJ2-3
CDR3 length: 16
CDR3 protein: CASSEQKGPPTDTQYF

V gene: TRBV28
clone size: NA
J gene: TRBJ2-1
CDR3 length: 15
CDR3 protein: CASSFLRDSHNEQFF

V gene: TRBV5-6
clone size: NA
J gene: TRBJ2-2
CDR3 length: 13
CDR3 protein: CASSSTGVRELFF

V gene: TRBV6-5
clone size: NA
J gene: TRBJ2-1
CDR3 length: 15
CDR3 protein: CASRAIGTLANEQFF

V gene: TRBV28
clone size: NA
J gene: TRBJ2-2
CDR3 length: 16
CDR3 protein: CASSSGSGDRTGELFF

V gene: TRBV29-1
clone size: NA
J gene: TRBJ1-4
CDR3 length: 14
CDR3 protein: CSVEELDNLPKMFF

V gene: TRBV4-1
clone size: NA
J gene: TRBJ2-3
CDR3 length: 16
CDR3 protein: CASSQGSGPSTDTQYF

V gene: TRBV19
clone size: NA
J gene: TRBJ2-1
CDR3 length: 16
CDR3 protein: CASSYPGTRGVNEQFF

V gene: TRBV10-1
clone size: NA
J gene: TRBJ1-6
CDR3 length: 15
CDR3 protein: CASSESGMGNSPLHF

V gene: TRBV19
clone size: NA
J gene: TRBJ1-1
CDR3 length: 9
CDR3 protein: CASGTEAFF

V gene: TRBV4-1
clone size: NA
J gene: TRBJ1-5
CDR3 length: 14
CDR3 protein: CASSQDLSNQPQHF

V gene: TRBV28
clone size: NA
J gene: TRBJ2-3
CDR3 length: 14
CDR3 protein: CASSLTGGTDTQYF

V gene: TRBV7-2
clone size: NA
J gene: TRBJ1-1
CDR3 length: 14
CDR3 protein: CASSPSTGNTEAFF

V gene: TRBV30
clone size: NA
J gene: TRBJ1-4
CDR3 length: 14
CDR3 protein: CAWSGDLGNEKLFF

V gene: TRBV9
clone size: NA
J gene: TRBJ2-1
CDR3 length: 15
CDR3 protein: CASSEGLGRGDEQFF

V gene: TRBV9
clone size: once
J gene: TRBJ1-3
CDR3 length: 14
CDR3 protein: CASSRRTEGNTIYF

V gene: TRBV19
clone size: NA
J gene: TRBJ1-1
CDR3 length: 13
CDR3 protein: CATHDQGYTEAFF

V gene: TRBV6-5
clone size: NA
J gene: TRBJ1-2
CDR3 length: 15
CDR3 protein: CATFRQGVSLYGYTF

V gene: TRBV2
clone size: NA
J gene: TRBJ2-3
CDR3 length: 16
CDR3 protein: CASNLAGGPRTDTQYF

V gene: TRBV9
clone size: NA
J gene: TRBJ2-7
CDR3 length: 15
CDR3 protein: CASSVGSRSSYEQYF